The clone carrying this T cell receptor beta chain occurred a few times. Germline V CDR1 and CDR2: MNHEY, SMNVEV (reference sequence). V was cut by 4 bases and J by 5 bases, with 9 bases left in between. The length of the CDR3 is 13 residues. The time point here: new active TB diagnosis, blood taken before or within 7 days of starting treatment. These data originate in a study of T cells in tuberculosis. TCRdb keeps only in-frame clones here, not all; method: immunoSEQ multiplex PCR. Among under 30,000 clones listed, about 90% were seen once. This receptor was identified in an adult with tuberculosis. Here the sequenced sample was PBMCs, taken at tuberculosis diagnosis. This rearrangement joins TRBV27 to TRBJ1-5; D is perhaps TRBD1 (5 bases). CDR3 sequence: CASSWRGDQPQHF. CDR3 in DNA: TGTGCCAGCAGTTGGAGGGGCGATCAGCCCCAGCATTTT.